The 21 T cell receptor beta chains listed next were all sequenced from one sample in a study of T cell responses to AZD1222 COVID-19 vaccine. The data were produced by immunoSEQ multiplex PCR, yet TCRdb's version contains in-frame clones alone and is incomplete. The sample holds about 120,000 clones, roughly 87% seen once. Here the sequenced sample was peripheral blood, taken on day 0 of AZD1222 vaccination. These receptors all come from an adult in good health.

V gene TRBV5-5 combines with J gene TRBJ2-7; tentatively, D is TRBD2 (7 bases). The V end was cut by 4 bases, the J end by 2 bases, with 10 bases between. The CDR3 is 13 amino acids. Germline V gene data show CDR1 as SGHKS and CDR2 as YYEKEE (reference sequence). CDR3 protein: CASSGGAPYEQYF. The CDR3 DNA reads as TGTGCCAGCAGCGGGGGGGCCCCCTACGAGCAGTACTTC.

Concerning this clone itself: One end of the junction fails to match germline, which may point to a read error. This chain joins TRBV5-4 and TRBJ2-7, with 10 bases matching TRBD2. Germline loops: CDR1 SGHNT, CDR2 YYREEE (reference sequence). The CDR3 totals 13 residues. As DNA, the CDR3 is TGTGCCAGCAGCTTTGGGCTAGCGGGAGATATAGACTTC. Amino acids: CASSFGLAGDIDF.

This chain connects TRBV5-4 to TRBJ2-5; D is undetermined. The CDR3 totals 14 residues. The germline V gene encodes CDR1 SGHNT and CDR2 YYREEE (reference sequence). V shed 0 bases and J shed 0 bases, with 6 bases lying between them. Here the CDR3 reads CASSLGSDQETQYF. The CDR3 DNA is TGTGCCAGCAGCTTGGGTTCAGACCAAGAGACCCAGTACTTC.

The chain employs TRBV7-3 and TRBJ2-5; 9 bases match TRBD2. V was pared by 4 bases and J by 1 base, with 4 bases of the junction left unmatched. Germline V gives CDR1 SGHTA, CDR2 FQGTGA. The CDR3 has 15 residues. This chain's CDR3 is CASSSGTSLQETQYF. The CDR3 nucleotides read TGTGCCAGCAGCTCCGGGACTAGCCTCCAAGAGACCCAGTACTTC.

The chain couples TRBV2 to TRBJ1-1, with TRBD1 as a possible D gene (6 bases). The CDR3 spans 13 residues. Trimming shortened V by 3 bases and J by 6 bases, and 11 bases separated the two germline ends. The germline V gene has CDR1 SNHLY and CDR2 FYNNEI. CDR3 protein: CASSDGGGAEAFF. The DNA for the CDR3 is TGTGCCAGCAGTGATGGGGGGGGCGCTGAAGCTTTCTTT.

This chain connects TRBV10-1 to TRBJ2-1; no firm D call. V lost 0 bases and J 6 bases, leaving 6 bases between the germline ends. This CDR3 has 13 residues. Germline CDR1 WNHNN, CDR2 SYGVQD (reference sequence). The CDR3 DNA reads TGCGCCAGCAGTGAGTCTTGGGGCAATGAGCAGTTCTTC. Translating gives CASSESWGNEQFF.

V gene TRBV16 combines with J gene TRBJ1-1, with TRBD1 matching 8 bases. Germline loops: CDR1 KGHSY, CDR2 FQNENV. The CDR3 extends over 14 amino acids. V trimming: 3 bases; J trimming: 5 bases; junction bases outside the gene matches: 5. CDR3 coding DNA: TGTGCCAGCAGCCAGGACAGGGCGCGGACTGAAGCTTTCTTT. Its translation is CASSQDRARTEAFF.

The rearrangement links TRBV18 to TRBJ1-4, with D possibly TRBD1 on 5 matching bases. V was clipped by 3 bases and J by 3 bases, with 14 bases between them. Germline V gives CDR1 KGHSH, CDR2 LQKENI. This CDR3 is built from 16 residues. CDR3 residues: CASSPDAGGANEKLFF. The CDR3 DNA is TGTGCCAGCTCACCGGATGCGGGGGGGGCTAATGAAAAACTGTTTTTT.

The chain combines TRBV5-1 with TRBJ1-2; D possibly corresponds to TRBD1 (5 bases). The length of the CDR3 is 14 residues. Trimming cost V 1 base and J 1 base, with 8 bases left between them. In germline, CDR1 is SGHRS, CDR2 YFSETQ. CDR3: CASSLNQGNYGYTF. The CDR3 bases are TGCGCCAGCAGCTTGAATCAGGGTAACTATGGCTACACCTTC.

V and J are TRBV2 and TRBJ2-5; TRBD2 matches at 7 bases. The V gene's germline CDR1 is SNHLY and CDR2 FYNNEI. With V trimmed by 6 bases and J by 5 bases, 9 bases remained unmatched. The length of the CDR3 is 14 residues. The DNA for the CDR3 is TGTGCCAGCAGCACCGGGGGGATAAGGGAGACCCAGTACTTC. This gives the protein CASSTGGIRETQYF. The whole variable domain, remainder taken from reference TRBV2 and TRBJ2-5, is EPEVTQTPSHQVTQMGQEVILRCVPISNHLYFYWYRQILGQKVEFLVSFYNNEISEKSEIFDDQFSVERPDGSNFTLKIRSTKLEDSAMYFCASSTGGIRETQYFGPGTRLLVL.

The chain has TRBV28 and TRBJ2-7; 8 bases agree with TRBD1. Trimming removed 7 bases from V and 0 bases from J; junction bases left unmatched: 8. The CDR3 sequence is 15 residues long. Per germline, CDR1 MDHEN and CDR2 SYDVKM. The chain's CDR3 is CASITSGTGSYEQYF. The CDR3 nucleotides are TGTGCCAGCATTACCTCCGGGACAGGCTCCTACGAGCAGTACTTC.

The chain recombines TRBV25-1 with TRBJ2-7; TRBD1 aligns across 7 bases. Trimming took 5 bases from V and 5 from J; bases not matched to a gene: 9. This CDR3 has 14 residues. The germline CDR1 and CDR2 sequences are MGHDK and SYGVNS. CDR3 DNA sequence: TGTGCCAGCAGTAACCTCGGACAGGAAAACGAGCAGTACTTC. Translated: CASSNLGQENEQYF.

The chain combines TRBV28 with TRBJ2-7, with D possibly being TRBD2 (5 bases). The germline V gene encodes CDR1 MDHEN and CDR2 SYDVKM. V lost 6 bases, J lost 12 bases, and 18 bases lay in between. The CDR3 is 12 amino acids. As DNA, the CDR3 is TGTGCCAGCAGAGCGGACGGATTCCATCGGTACTTC. This translates into CASRADGFHRYF.

This clone appeared once. V gene TRBV11-2 combines with J gene TRBJ1-3; 9 bases map to TRBD1. J gave up 0 bases and V 3 bases, and 3 bases lay outside the gene matches. The CDR3 consists of 16 residues. Germline values: CDR1 SGHAT, CDR2 FQNNGV. CDR3 in amino acids: CASSLDRGYSGNTIYF. The CDR3, as DNA: TGTGCCAGCAGCTTGGACAGGGGATACTCTGGAAACACCATATATTTT.

The chain joins TRBV27 to TRBJ2-3; D is unclear. The germline CDR1 and CDR2 sequences are MNHEY and SMNVEV (reference sequence). CDR3 length: 13 residues. Trimming stripped 4 bases from V and 2 bases from J, with 7 bases between. The CDR3 spells CASSYGLTDTQYF. The CDR3 DNA is TGTGCCAGCAGTTACGGGCTCACAGATACGCAGTATTTT.

The chain employs TRBV11-3 and TRBJ2-7, with a weak D call TRBD2 (6 bases). Trimming shortened V by 0 bases and J by 1 base, and 13 bases separated the two germline ends. The germline V gene has CDR1 SGHNT and CDR2 YENEEA. This CDR3 spans 16 amino acids. This chain's CDR3 is CASSLDGGSPSYEQYF. The CDR3 region has the DNA TGTGCCAGCAGCTTAGATGGGGGGAGCCCGTCCTACGAGCAGTACTTC.

V is TRBV2 and J is TRBJ2-7; 8 bases are shared with TRBD1. The V gene end was trimmed by 3 bases and the J gene end by 1 base; junction bases not matched to a gene: 5. The germline gives CDR1 SNHLY, CDR2 FYNNEI. This CDR3 comprises 15 residues. The CDR3, as DNA: TGTGCCAGCAGTGATCCCGGACAGGGATCCTACGAGCAGTACTTC. Translating gives CASSDPGQGSYEQYF.

The V gene is TRBV6-5, the J gene TRBJ1-5; possible D gene TRBD1, 5 bases. In germline, CDR1 is MNHEY, CDR2 SVGAGI. The CDR3 length is 14 residues. Between the trimmed V and J ends, which lost 5 bases and 7 bases, there was a span of 15 bases. CDR3 DNA sequence: TGTGCCAGCAGTAAGAACGGGGCTGGCCAGCCCCAGCATTTT. Translating it yields CASSKNGAGQPQHF.

This chain links TRBV7-2 with TRBJ1-2; no clear D. The V end lost 5 bases, the J end lost 8 bases, and 24 bases lay between the germline ends. Germline V lookup: CDR1 SGHTA, CDR2 FQGNSA. This CDR3 region has 16 residues. The CDR3 DNA sequence: TGTGCCAGCAGCGCCCCGGTGAGGGTACCTTCGAAGGGCTACACCTTC. Amino acid sequence: CASSAPVRVPSKGYTF.

The count of this clone is one. This rearrangement joins TRBV7-2 to TRBJ2-7; 7 nucleotides match TRBD2. There are 17 residues in the CDR3. V lost 2 bases and J lost 6; bases outside the gene matches: 16. In germline, CDR1 is SGHTA, CDR2 FQGNSA. The CDR3, as DNA: TGTGCCAGCAGCTTACTCGTTTTGAGCGGGGTCCCTTCCGAGCAGTACTTC. This encodes CASSLLVLSGVPSEQYF.

The chain uses TRBV19 and TRBJ2-1, with TRBD1 matching over 10 bases. CDR1 LNHDA and CDR2 SQIVND come from the germline V gene (reference sequence). This CDR3 spans 15 amino acids. V was clipped by 4 bases and J by 7 bases; unmatched bases: 7. The CDR3 here is CASSTRQGARNEQFF. For the CDR3, the DNA is TGTGCCAGTAGTACCCGACAGGGGGCTCGAAATGAGCAGTTCTTC. The complete variable domain, with remaining parts taken from reference TRBV19 and TRBJ2-1, reads DGGITQSPKYLFRKEGQNVTLSCEQNLNHDAMYWYRQDPGQGLRLIYYSQIVNDFQKGDIAEGYSVSREKKESFPLTVTSAQKNPTAFYLCASSTRQGARNEQFFGPGTRLTVL.